This TCR beta chain originates from a study of neurological immune-mediated disorders. The method for making cDNA was 5'RACE, and it used 10-nucleotide random UMIs. Over 180 million TCR-beta sequences (from 15-18 subjects) were yielded by each sequencing run. Using its own MiXCR run on the 5' RACE reads, TCRdb lists one record per CDR3 protein. The sample consists of some 78,000 distinct CDR3 sequences, just over 5% of them appearing once. Points from the study as a whole: Association of the multiple sclerosis repertoire cluster with clinical or MRI features was not observed for any feature.

In regard to this clonotype: Its target is not known.

Sequences were obtained from PBMCs. This clonotype was obtained from a woman aged 25-40 years with multiple sclerosis.

The CDR3 here is CASSLAGALNTEAFF. The CDR3, as DNA: TGTGCCAGCAGCTTGGCAGGGGCGCTGAACACTGAAGCTTTCTTT. The chain combines TRBV5-5 with TRBJ1-1, with D maybe TRBD1 (6 bases). In germline, CDR1 is SGHKS, CDR2 YYEKEE (reference sequence). The ends were cut back, 0 bases at V and 0 bases at J, with 9 bases in the middle. This CDR3 comprises 15 residues.